Following are 31 T cell receptor beta chains from one sample sequenced in a study of cytotoxic CD8 clonotypes in ibrutinib-treated CLL. Sequencing used immunoSEQ multiplex PCR; TCRdb keeps in-frame clones, though not all of them. The sample has around 300,000 clones, 70% to 80% seen once. The starting material was PBMCs, obtained before ibrutinib treatment. The source of these receptors is a human donor with chronic lymphocytic leukemia.

This clone was recorded only once. This chain connects TRBV28 to TRBJ1-2; D is uncertain. Trimming removed 2 bases from V and 0 bases from J, with 10 bases in between. The CDR3 extends over 15 amino acids. Germline V gives CDR1 MDHEN, CDR2 SYDVKM. The CDR3 protein is CASSLRRLSNYGYTF. The CDR3 bases are TGTGCCAGCAGTTTACGTCGGTTATCTAACTATGGCTACACCTTC.

On this clone itself: At one boundary the junction diverges from the germline segment, which might be a read error. The chain combines TRBV29-1 with TRBJ2-1; the D gene is possibly TRBD1 (6 bases). The CDR3 runs to 14 residues. CDR1 is SQVTM and CDR2 is ANQGSEA in the germline V gene. Here the CDR3 reads CSGEGWTAYNEQFF. In nucleotides, the CDR3 is TGCAGCGGTGAAGGGTGGACAGCCTACAATGAGCAGTTCTTC.

In its sample, this clone was seen once. The chain is built from TRBV19 and TRBJ2-1, with a tentative D call TRBD2 (5 bases). This CDR3 has 17 amino acids. The V and J ends lost 4 bases and 0 bases respectively, with 16 bases between them. Looked up from germline, CDR1 is LNHDA and CDR2 is SQIVND (reference sequence). The DNA of the CDR3 is TGTGCCAGTAGTAGCGGGCAAGTGGCCAGCTCCTACAATGAGCAGTTCTTC. Translation gives CASSSGQVASSYNEQFF. The full variable domain, in which reference TRBV19 and TRBJ2-1 provide the parts outside the CDR3, is DGGITQSPKYLFRKEGQNVTLSCEQNLNHDAMYWYRQDPGQGLRLIYYSQIVNDFQKGDIAEGYSVSREKKESFPLTVTSAQKNPTAFYLCASSSGQVASSYNEQFFGPGTRLTVL.

This chain connects TRBV28 to TRBJ2-7, with TRBD2 identical over 9 bases. The germline V gene encodes CDR1 MDHEN and CDR2 SYDVKM. The CDR3 runs 13 residues. V lost 10 bases to trimming and J lost 3 bases; unmatched junction nucleotides: 7. CDR3 coding DNA: TGTGCCACCGAACTAGCGGGTAGCTACGAGCAGTACTTC. It yields the protein CATELAGSYEQYF.

This clone came up a few times. The rearrangement joins TRBV27 to TRBJ2-6; no clear D. With 2 bases removed from V and 2 bases from J, the gap between germline ends came to 7 bases. Per germline, CDR1 MNHEY and CDR2 SMNVEV (reference sequence). The CDR3 totals 15 residues. The CDR3 loop is CASSLSLAGANVLTF. The CDR3 bases are TGTGCCAGCAGTTTAAGTCTGGCTGGGGCCAACGTCCTGACTTTC.

This chain connects TRBV6-5 to TRBJ1-2, with a possible D match to TRBD1 (5 bases). Germline V gene sequence: CDR1 MNHEY, CDR2 SVGAGI. Trimming removed 1 base at V and 4 bases at J, with 13 bases between. CDR3 size: 15 residues. CDR3 coding DNA: TGTGCCAGCAGTTACTTTGGGGGGTCAGGCTATGGCTACACCTTC. Translating gives CASSYFGGSGYGYTF.

The V and J genes are TRBV18 and TRBJ2-1; D might be TRBD2 (5 bases). V lost 8 bases and J lost 5, with 16 bases in between. This CDR3 has 14 residues. Germline values: CDR1 KGHSH, CDR2 LQKENI. In DNA, the CDR3 is TGTGCCAGCGGACCAAACGGGGTTCACAATGAGCAGTTCTTC. Encoded protein: CASGPNGVHNEQFF. The full variable domain, its missing parts supplied by reference TRBV18 and TRBJ2-1, is NAGVMQNPRHLVRRRGQEARLRCSPMKGHSHVYWYRQLPEEGLKFMVYLQKENIIDESGMPKERFSAEFPKEGPSILRIQQVVRGDSAAYFCASGPNGVHNEQFFGPGTRLTVL.

This clone was detected a few times. The chain links TRBV13 to TRBJ1-1, with D perhaps TRBD1 (5 bases). The CDR3 has 14 amino acids. Trimming removed 5 bases from V and 4 bases from J, with 14 bases in between. Germline-derived CDR1 and CDR2 are PRHDT and FYEKMQ (reference sequence). In nucleotides, the CDR3 is TGTGCCAGCAGCCCGACGACAGCCCTCACTGAAGCTTTCTTT. Translating gives CASSPTTALTEAFF. The entire variable domain, with the rest obtained from reference TRBV13 and TRBJ1-1, is as follows: AAGVIQSPRHLIKEKRETATLKCYPIPRHDTVYWYQQGPGQDPQFLISFYEKMQSDKGSIPDRFSAQQFSDYHSELNMSSLELGDSALYFCASSPTTALTEAFFGQGTRLTVV.

The CDR3 DNA reads TGTGCCAGCTCACCGCGGACTAGCGCCGATGAGCAGTTCTTC. Translating gives CASSPRTSADEQFF. The chain is built from TRBV18 and TRBJ2-1; 9 bases are a match to TRBD2. V lost 3 bases, J lost 8 bases, and 5 bases stayed unmatched. The CDR3 contains 14 residues. Germline loops: CDR1 KGHSH, CDR2 LQKENI.

This sequence joins TRBV7-9 and TRBJ2-7; tentative D call: TRBD1 (5 bases). V lost 4 bases and J lost 6, with 19 bases in between. Germline V lookup: CDR1 SEHNR, CDR2 FQNEAQ (reference sequence). The CDR3 loop spans 15 amino acids. CDR3 amino acids: CASSSEVGLGLEQYF. CDR3 in DNA: TGTGCCAGCAGCTCCGAGGTGGGGCTGGGGCTCGAGCAGTACTTC.

The genes are TRBV28 and TRBJ1-2; TRBD1 is a possible D gene (6 bases). Trimming pared 6 bases from V and 8 bases from J, leaving 19 bases between. Germline V lookup: CDR1 MDHEN, CDR2 SYDVKM. The CDR3 totals 14 residues. Here the CDR3 reads CASRGLGTMWGYTF. For the CDR3, the DNA is TGTGCCAGCAGAGGACTTGGGACAATGTGGGGCTACACCTTC.

The J gene is TRBJ1-4, the V gene TRBV5-1; no clear D. Germline loops: CDR1 SGHRS, CDR2 YFSETQ. The V gene lost 2 bases and the J gene lost 4 bases, with 12 bases spanning the gap. The CDR3 is 15 residues long. The DNA of the CDR3 is TGCGCCAGCAGCTTACGGACGGCAAATAATGAAAAACTGTTTTTT. It is translated as CASSLRTANNEKLFF.

The rearrangement uses TRBV30 and TRBJ2-7; a weak D match, TRBD1 (6 bases). The germline CDR1 and CDR2 sequences are GTSNPN and SVGIG (reference sequence). The CDR3 runs to 15 residues. V lost 2 bases, J lost 0 bases, and 14 bases lay in between. CDR3 bases: TGTGCCTGGAGTAGGGACATTCAGAGCTCCTACGAGCAGTACTTC. Protein product: CAWSRDIQSSYEQYF.

The CDR3 sequence: CASMYGGSLGAYNEQFF. CDR3 in DNA: TGCGCCAGCATGTATGGCGGGAGTTTAGGAGCCTACAATGAGCAGTTCTTC. The chain joins TRBV10-2 to TRBJ2-1, with 7 bases lining up with TRBD2. V trimming: 7 bases; J trimming: 2 bases; junction bases outside the gene matches: 14. The CDR3 is 17 amino acids. Germline V lookup: CDR1 WSHSY, CDR2 SAAADI.

The J gene is TRBJ2-2, the V gene TRBV11-2, with a tentative D call TRBD2 (5 bases). Trimming removed 4 bases at V and 5 bases at J, with 17 bases between. Germline lookup yields CDR1 SGHAT and CDR2 FQNNGV. The CDR3 is 16 residues long. CDR3 DNA: TGTGCCAGCAGCTCCACCAGCGGAGCAAGAACCGGGGAGCTGTTTTTT. Protein sequence: CASSSTSGARTGELFF. Full variable domain (missing parts from reference TRBV11-2 and TRBJ2-2): EAGVAQSPRYKIIEKRQSVAFWCNPISGHATLYWYQQILGQGPKLLIQFQNNGVVDDSQLPKDRFSAERLKGVDSTLKIQPAKLEDSAVYLCASSSTSGARTGELFFGEGSRLTVL.

V is TRBV29-1 and J is TRBJ2-7, with 14 bases lining up with TRBD2. The germline gives CDR1 SQVTM, CDR2 ANQGSEA. This CDR3 comprises 15 residues. The trim removed 6 bases at V and 4 bases at J, leaving 8 bases unmatched. The CDR3 DNA reads as TGCAGCGTCGGGGGACTAGCGGGAGCAGGTTACGAGCAGTACTTC. Translating gives CSVGGLAGAGYEQYF.

This clone appeared a few times. The identical CDR3 is also encoded by other nucleotide sequences in the sample. The chain carries TRBV9 and TRBJ2-7; D gene unclear. There are 14 residues in the CDR3. Germline values: CDR1 SGDLS, CDR2 YYNGEE. Trimming shortened V by 4 bases and J by 2 bases, and 13 bases separated the two germline ends. The CDR3 region is CASSQEYGPYEQYF. The DNA of the CDR3 is TGTGCCAGCAGCCAAGAGTACGGTCCCTACGAGCAGTACTTC.

The chain employs TRBV27 and TRBJ2-1; D is unresolved. The V end was cut by 6 bases, the J end by 8 bases, with 8 bases between. The CDR3 totals 11 residues. From germline, CDR1 is MNHEY and CDR2 SMNVEV (reference sequence). CDR3 sequence (DNA): TGTGCCAGCAGGGTAGTCGATGAGCAGTTCTTC. Residues: CASRVVDEQFF.

The V gene is TRBV6-6, the J gene TRBJ2-1; 14 positions match TRBD2. Trimming at V came to 5 bases and at J to 9 bases, leaving 6 bases not matched to a gene. The CDR3 contains 15 residues. The germline V gene has CDR1 MNHNY and CDR2 SVGAGI (reference sequence). In DNA, the CDR3 is TGTGCCAGCAGTCAAGGACTAGCGGGAGGAATTGAGCAGTTCTTC. Its protein product is CASSQGLAGGIEQFF.

This clone was seen a few times. The rearrangement joins TRBV7-6 to TRBJ1-1; the D gene is possibly TRBD1 (6 bases). Germline CDR1 is SGHVS and CDR2 is FNYEAQ. The CDR3 consists of 13 residues. V lost 5 bases to trimming and J lost 4 bases, with 11 bases between them. The CDR3 region is CASSPSGATEAFF. CDR3 DNA: TGTGCCAGCAGCCCCTCGGGGGCCACTGAAGCTTTCTTT.

The V and J genes are TRBV9 and TRBJ1-2; D uncertain. Germline assignment: CDR1 SGDLS and CDR2 YYNGEE. This CDR3 has 12 amino acids. The V and J ends lost 2 bases and 7 bases respectively, with 9 bases between them. CDR3 protein: CASSVYFGGYTF. The CDR3 bases are TGTGCCAGCAGCGTCTACTTTGGTGGCTACACCTTC. The full variable domain, completed using reference TRBV9 and TRBJ1-2, is DSGVTQTPKHLITATGQRVTLRCSPRSGDLSVYWYQQSLDQGLQFLIQYYNGEERAKGNILERFSAQQFPDLHSELNLSSLELGDSALYFCASSVYFGGYTFGSGTRLTVV.

The chain couples TRBV28 to TRBJ2-7; weak D call: TRBD2 (5 bases). The CDR3 runs to 17 residues. The germline gives CDR1 MDHEN, CDR2 SYDVKM. V was trimmed by 5 bases and J by 1 base, leaving 21 bases between them. The CDR3 spells CASSKRGHGLSSYEQYF. The CDR3 DNA reads as TGTGCCAGCAGTAAGAGAGGGCACGGATTGAGTTCCTACGAGCAGTACTTC.

The chain is built from TRBV11-1 and TRBJ2-1, with 14 bases aligning to TRBD2. CDR1 SGHAT and CDR2 FQDESV come from the germline V gene (reference sequence). The length of the CDR3 is 19 residues. Trimming at V came to 5 bases and at J to 6 bases, leaving 15 bases not matched to a gene. The CDR3 sequence: CASSPRAGTSGSFPNEQFF. CDR3 nucleotides: TGTGCCAGCAGCCCCCGGGCCGGGACTAGCGGGAGTTTCCCCAATGAGCAGTTCTTC.

V is TRBV25-1 and J is TRBJ1-1, with TRBD1 identical over 7 bases. Unmatched junction bases numbered 6, after V lost 6 bases and J lost 5 bases. The CDR3 is 13 amino acids. The germline V gene encodes CDR1 MGHDK and CDR2 SYGVNS. This CDR3 is CASSEGAWTEAFF. CDR3 coding DNA: TGTGCCAGCAGCGAGGGGGCTTGGACTGAAGCTTTCTTT. Drawing the rest from reference TRBV25-1 and TRBJ1-1, the complete variable domain is EADIYQTPRYLVIGTGKKITLECSQTMGHDKMYWYQQDPGMELHLIHYSYGVNSTEKGDLSSESTVSRIRTEHFPLTLESARPSHTSQYLCASSEGAWTEAFFGQGTRLTVV.

This clone occurred a few times. This chain uses TRBV25-1 with TRBJ1-3; D might be TRBD1 (5 bases). The germline gives CDR1 MGHDK, CDR2 SYGVNS. V was trimmed by 1 base and J by 2 bases, leaving 9 bases between them. This CDR3 has 15 residues. CDR3 region: CASSEWGEAGNTIYF. The CDR3 DNA follows: TGTGCCAGCAGTGAATGGGGGGAAGCTGGAAACACCATATATTTT. The full variable domain, with the rest looked up from reference TRBV25-1 and TRBJ1-3, is EADIYQTPRYLVIGTGKKITLECSQTMGHDKMYWYQQDPGMELHLIHYSYGVNSTEKGDLSSESTVSRIRTEHFPLTLESARPSHTSQYLCASSEWGEAGNTIYFGEGSWLTVV.

V gene TRBV5-4 combines with J gene TRBJ1-4; TRBD1 is a possible D gene (5 bases). CDR1 and CDR2 (germline): SGHNT, YYREEE (reference sequence). The CDR3 has 15 residues. Between the trimmed V and J ends, which lost 4 bases and 5 bases, there was a span of 15 bases. CDR3 protein: CASSPGGTLNEKLFF. CDR3 nucleotides: TGTGCCAGCAGCCCAGGCGGGACCCTAAATGAAAAACTGTTTTTT.

This sequence joins TRBV13 and TRBJ2-3; D perhaps matches TRBD2 (6 bases). There are 12 residues in the CDR3. In germline, CDR1 is PRHDT, CDR2 FYEKMQ (reference sequence). Trimming stripped 2 bases from V and 9 bases from J, with 9 bases between. The CDR3 bases are TGTGCCAGCAGCTTAAACGGAGGGACGCAGTATTTT. This sequence encodes CASSLNGGTQYF.

This chain joins TRBV9 and TRBJ2-1; 10 nucleotides match TRBD2. The CDR3 is made up of 15 amino acids. V lost 0 bases and J lost 10; bases outside the gene matches: 7. CDR1 and CDR2 (germline): SGDLS, YYNGEE. The CDR3 nucleotides are TGTGCCAGCAGCGTAGCGCTAGCGGGGGCATGGGAGCAGTTCTTC. This encodes CASSVALAGAWEQFF.

The chain recombines TRBV2 with TRBJ1-4; D is unresolved. The CDR3 is 12 residues long. Trimming cost V 6 bases and J 7 bases, with 9 bases left between them. Germline CDR1 and CDR2: SNHLY and FYNNEI. CDR3 loop: CASRDDGEKLFF. CDR3 nucleotide sequence: TGTGCCAGCAGAGACGACGGTGAAAAACTGTTTTTT.

The chain recombines TRBV21-1 with TRBJ2-7. TRBV21-1 is recorded as a pseudogene. This CDR3 comprises 11 residues. CDR3 nucleotides: TGTGCCAGCAGCAAAACCTACGAGCAGTACTTC. Translated: CASSKTYEQYF.

This clone was seen once. The rearrangement uses TRBV7-9 and TRBJ2-5; TRBD1 might be the D (5 bases). CDR3 length equals 14 residues. Germline CDR1 SEHNR, CDR2 FQNEAQ (reference sequence). V dropped 1 base and J dropped 5 bases, with 11 bases sitting between them. CDR3 sequence reads: CASSLEGYGETQYF. CDR3 DNA sequence: TGTGCCAGCAGCTTAGAGGGGTATGGGGAGACCCAGTACTTC.